This T cell receptor beta chain was observed in a study of T cell responses to AZD1222 COVID-19 vaccine. About this clone: The antigen is undetermined.

Data came from immunoSEQ multiplex PCR; TCRdb stores just in-frame clones and leaves some out. The sample holds about 140,000 clones, about 92% seen once. Regarding the study as a whole: Reports indicate that nearly half of spike-specific TCRs are directed at unmutated variant regions. No repertoire was sampled before or during the peak T cell response, only after it.

Germline V gives CDR1 MNHEY, CDR2 SVGEGT. CDR3 length: 18 amino acids. Germline trimming cut 0 bases from V and 1 base from J; bases unmatched to any gene: 9. The origin of this receptor is an adult in good health. The sequencing here drew on peripheral blood, taken on day 0 of AZD1222 vaccination. V is TRBV6-2 or TRBV6-3 and J is TRBJ2-1; 7 positions agree with TRBD2. CDR3 loop: CASSYSGVAGLSYNEQFF. CDR3 DNA: TGTGCCAGCAGTTACTCCGGGGTAGCGGGTCTATCCTACAATGAGCAGTTCTTC.